This paragraph reports one TCR beta chain. The antigen is unknown. Per germline, CDR1 SQVTM and CDR2 ANQGSEA. V shed 6 bases and J 7 bases; nucleotides not matched to a gene: 6. The CDR3 is 14 residues long. Second doses were pooled across both intervals (about 4 or about 12 weeks). This table comes from immunoSEQ multiplex PCR, and its TCRdb copy is limited to in-frame clones, with some not included. Among 110,000 or so clones listed, more than 70% were seen once. The data were obtained in a study of T cell responses to AZD1222 COVID-19 vaccine. Findings and limits, study-wide: Spike-specific TCR breadth and depth both grew after two AZD1222 doses.

The clonotype was recovered from an adult who received the AZD1222 COVID-19 vaccine. The chain recombines TRBV29-1 with TRBJ2-2; 12 bases map to TRBD1. The input for sequencing was peripheral blood, taken 28 days after the second AZD1222 dose. The CDR3 DNA reads TGCAGCGTGGGGACAGGGGGCGCGGGCGGGGAGCTGTTTTTT. Residues: CSVGTGGAGGELFF.